This TCR beta chain was retrieved from a study of patients and donors after allogeneic stem cell transplantation (dated by TCRdb to 2018 to 2020). Library method: RT-PCR. Sequencing relied on a NextSeq 550. TCRdb ran its own pipeline on the public reads, namely fastp trimming at Q25 and MiXCR clone calling, and kept in-frame beta chains. Each CDR3 protein appears once, grouped with its most common genes and DNA. The sample includes hundreds of thousands of distinct CDR3 sequences, with approximately 16% observed a single time. Of the sample, over 6% falls within the top ten clones. This clonotype was counted only a few times. It has no known antigen specificity. No base quality values were provided; no much bigger clone lies one nucleotide off. The sample comprised blood, either unsorted or a sorted T cell fraction (not recorded which). The receptor comes from a human donor who was either an allogeneic HSCT recipient or a stem cell or donor lymphocyte infusion donor (not recorded which). It is not recorded whose cells these are; they may come from a transplant donor.

The CDR3 region: CASSLQGATRNTEAFF. The sequenced DNA: TGCGCCAGCAGCTTACAGGGGGCGACGAGAAACACTGAAGCTTTCTTT. The sequence links TRBV4-1 to TRBJ1-1, with 9 junctional bases fitting TRBD1. CDR3 length: 16 amino acids, cysteine to phenylalanine. Kept here is only the CDR3 DNA, which spans 48 bases and is read in frame from base 1. Germline trimming amounts to 5 bases on V and 2 bases on J, with 9 as the count of junction bases outside the gene matches. CDR1 MGHRA and CDR2 YSYEKL are derived from the germline V gene.